The 17 T cell receptor beta chains listed next were all sequenced from one sample in a study of technical replicates of blood from a handful of donors. Clones were sequenced by immunoSEQ multiplex PCR, and TCRdb holds only the in-frame ones, with some missing. The sample lists 50,000 to 70,000 clones; 70% to 90% were seen once. The sample comprised PBMCs. The receptors were gathered from a human donor in good health. Some clones in this sample may be carry-over from other donors' samples.

The chain recombines TRBV7-2 with TRBJ2-3; 9 nucleotides match TRBD2. The CDR3 is made up of 16 amino acids. CDR1 and CDR2 from the germline V gene are SGHTA and FQGNSA. Trimming took 5 bases from V and 4 from J; bases not matched to a gene: 10. The CDR3: CASSPLGGRAPDTQYF. The CDR3 coding sequence is TGTGCCAGCAGCCCCCTGGGCGGGAGGGCCCCAGATACGCAGTATTTT.

This chain connects TRBV6-5 to TRBJ1-1; D not resolved. V lost 5 bases and J lost 1, with 8 bases in between. The germline V gene has CDR1 MNHEY and CDR2 SVGAGI. This CDR3 spans 13 amino acids. The CDR3 loop is CASSHRSNTEAFF. CDR3 coding DNA: TGTGCCAGCAGTCACAGATCGAACACTGAAGCTTTCTTT.

The chain carries TRBV5-4 and TRBJ2-7, with 9 bases that match TRBD1. In germline, CDR1 is SGHNT, CDR2 YYREEE (reference sequence). The V gene end was trimmed by 3 bases and the J gene end by 6 bases; junction bases not matched to a gene: 10. The CDR3 contains 15 residues. The CDR3 reads CASSSQGTGPREQYF. The CDR3 nucleotides read TGTGCCAGCAGCTCGCAGGGGACAGGGCCTCGCGAGCAGTACTTC.

This chain links TRBV4-2 with TRBJ1-1; 7 nucleotides align to TRBD1. This CDR3 comprises 15 residues. Trimming removed 4 bases from V and 7 bases from J; junction bases left unmatched: 12. Per the germline V gene, CDR1 is LGHNA and CDR2 is YNFKEQ. The CDR3 DNA is TGTGCCAGCAGCCTAATAGGCAGGGGGGTTATTGAAGCTTTCTTT. Translating gives CASSLIGRGVIEAFF.

V is TRBV9 and J is TRBJ2-1, with 11 bases lining up with TRBD2. CDR1 SGDLS and CDR2 YYNGEE come from the germline V gene. The CDR3 has 16 residues. With 2 bases clipped from V and 4 bases from J, the junction kept 5 bases outside the gene matches. CDR3 amino acids: CASSVVAGGQYNEQFF. CDR3 nucleotides: TGTGCCAGCAGCGTGGTAGCGGGGGGGCAATACAATGAGCAGTTCTTC.

The chain links TRBV7-2 to TRBJ1-1; D ambiguous. Germline lookup yields CDR1 SGHTA and CDR2 FQGNSA. The ends were cut back, 1 base at V and 1 base at J, with 7 bases in the middle. The CDR3 has 14 residues. As DNA, the CDR3 is TGTGCCAGCAGCTTAGTCCCAGGGAACACTGAAGCTTTCTTT. Residues: CASSLVPGNTEAFF.

The chain joins TRBV7-2 to TRBJ1-3; D gene unclear. The CDR3 has 13 residues. V was trimmed by 6 bases and J by 4 bases, leaving 10 bases between them. The germline gives CDR1 SGHTA, CDR2 FQGNSA. The CDR3 spells CASRVAAGNTIYF. In nucleotides, the CDR3 is TGTGCCAGCAGGGTAGCGGCAGGAAACACCATATATTTT. Drawing the rest from reference TRBV7-2 and TRBJ1-3, the complete variable domain is GAGVSQSPSNKVTEKGKDVELRCDPISGHTALYWYRQSLGQGLEFLIYFQGNSAPDKSGLPSDRFSAERTGGSVSTLTIQRTQQEDSAVYLCASRVAAGNTIYFGEGSWLTVV.

The chain carries TRBV7-2 and TRBJ1-5; perhaps TRBD1 as D (6 bases). V was shortened by 1 base and J by 2 bases, with 12 bases between the two germline ends. Germline V gene sequence: CDR1 SGHTA, CDR2 FQGNSA. The CDR3 length is 16 residues. CDR3 protein: CASSLERNRGNQPQHF. The DNA of the CDR3 is TGTGCCAGCAGCTTAGAGAGGAACAGGGGCAATCAGCCCCAGCATTTT. The full variable domain, in which reference TRBV7-2 and TRBJ1-5 provide the parts outside the CDR3, is GAGVSQSPSNKVTEKGKDVELRCDPISGHTALYWYRQSLGQGLEFLIYFQGNSAPDKSGLPSDRFSAERTGGSVSTLTIQRTQQEDSAVYLCASSLERNRGNQPQHFGDGTRLSIL.

V gene TRBV5-6 combines with J gene TRBJ1-1, with 9 bases identical to TRBD1. V was pared by 4 bases and J by 1 base, with 8 bases of the junction left unmatched. The V gene's germline CDR1 is SGHDT and CDR2 YYEEEE. The CDR3 has 16 residues. CDR3 nucleotides: TGTGCCAGCAGCCCTATACCGGGACAGGGGAACACTGAAGCTTTCTTT. This sequence encodes CASSPIPGQGNTEAFF.

The genes are TRBV5-1 and TRBJ1-2; D not resolved. The CDR3 sequence is 13 residues long. The germline V gene has CDR1 SGHRS and CDR2 YFSETQ. The ends were cut back, 0 bases at V and 3 bases at J, with 6 bases in the middle. The CDR3 DNA follows: TGCGCCAGCAGCTTGGATCTTGACTATGGCTACACCTTC. Translating it yields CASSLDLDYGYTF. The complete variable domain, with remaining parts taken from reference TRBV5-1 and TRBJ1-2, reads KAGVTQTPRYLIKTRGQQVTLSCSPISGHRSVSWYQQTPGQGLQFLFEYFSETQRNKGNFPGRFSGRQFSNSRSEMNVSTLELGDSALYLCASSLDLDYGYTFGSGTRLTVV.

The chain has TRBV4-3 and TRBJ2-7, with a tentative D call TRBD1 (6 bases). CDR3 size: 13 residues. The ends were cut back, 0 bases at V and 5 bases at J, with 8 bases in the middle. Germline values: CDR1 LGHNA, CDR2 YSLEER. The DNA for the CDR3 is TGCGCCAGCAGCCAAGAGCAGGGGCACGAGCAGTACTTC. Amino acids: CASSQEQGHEQYF.

The gene calls are TRBV30 and TRBJ2-5; 9 bases agree with TRBD2. The CDR3 has 16 amino acids. Germline V gene lookup returns CDR1 GTSNPN and CDR2 SVGIG (reference sequence). V was clipped by 0 bases and J by 4 bases; unmatched bases: 9. The DNA of the CDR3 is TGTGCCTGGAGTGTTATGAGGAGCGGGAGGAGAGAGACCCAGTACTTC. It translates to CAWSVMRSGRRETQYF.

V usage is TRBV27 and J usage is TRBJ1-2, with D possibly being TRBD1 (6 bases). Germline V gene lookup returns CDR1 MNHEY and CDR2 SMNVEV (reference sequence). With 5 bases removed from V and 5 bases from J, the gap between germline ends came to 18 bases. The CDR3 consists of 15 residues. The CDR3 here is CASSDHSDRFYGYTF. The CDR3 DNA follows: TGTGCCAGCAGTGACCATTCGGACAGATTTTATGGCTACACCTTC.

This chain links TRBV6-6 with TRBJ2-7, with D unresolved. Germline lookup yields CDR1 MNHNY and CDR2 SVGAGI (reference sequence). The CDR3 length is 15 residues. V was shortened by 6 bases and J by 0 bases, with 15 bases between the two germline ends. The CDR3: CASSDPSRSSYEQYF. In nucleotides, the CDR3 is TGTGCCAGCAGCGATCCTTCAAGGAGCTCCTACGAGCAGTACTTC.

DNA for the CDR3: TGTGCCAGCAGCCAAGAGGGAGTAGCGGGAGGGCCGTACAATGAGCAGTTCTTC. Its protein product is CASSQEGVAGGPYNEQFF. The rearrangement joins TRBV4-2 to TRBJ2-1; 11 bases are shared with TRBD2. Trimming removed 0 bases from V and 4 bases from J; junction bases left unmatched: 8. The CDR3 has 18 amino acids. Germline V CDR1 and CDR2: LGHNA, YNFKEQ.

The rearrangement joins TRBV18 to TRBJ2-3; D possibly corresponds to TRBD1 (6 bases). This CDR3 is built from 16 residues. V was clipped by 0 bases and J by 6 bases, with 16 bases between them. Germline loops: CDR1 KGHSH, CDR2 LQKENI. The chain's CDR3 is CASSPPGTRGVDTQYF. The CDR3 DNA reads as TGTGCCAGCTCACCACCCGGGACAAGGGGTGTGGATACGCAGTATTTT.

This clone was picked up a small number of times. This rearrangement joins TRBV18 to TRBJ1-1; D unresolved. V lost 5 bases and J lost 0, with 4 bases in between. CDR1 is KGHSH and CDR2 is LQKENI in the germline V gene. This CDR3 comprises 12 residues. CDR3: CASSEVNTEAFF. The CDR3 coding sequence is TGTGCCAGCTCAGAGGTGAACACTGAAGCTTTCTTT.